This T cell receptor beta chain originates from a study of OX40 agonist ivuxolimab in advanced cancers. Measured with immunoSEQ multiplex PCR; TCRdb has only the in-frame clones, and not every one. The profile shows roughly 53,000 clones, 90% of them singletons. Germline V gene sequence: CDR1 SGHNT, CDR2 YENEEA. The CDR3 is 14 residues long. Trimming removed 0 bases from V and 6 bases from J, with 9 bases in between. The material sequenced was CD4+ or CD8+ T cells sorted from blood, taken in a trial of the OX40 agonist ivuxolimab. The chain uses TRBV11-3 and TRBJ2-1, with D possibly TRBD2 on 6 matching bases. The clonotype was recovered from an adult with an advanced solid tumor such as melanoma, head and neck, liver or kidney cancer. The CDR3 sequence: CASSLEGLRNEQFF. In nucleotides, the CDR3 is TGTGCCAGCAGCTTAGAGGGACTGCGCAATGAGCAGTTCTTC.